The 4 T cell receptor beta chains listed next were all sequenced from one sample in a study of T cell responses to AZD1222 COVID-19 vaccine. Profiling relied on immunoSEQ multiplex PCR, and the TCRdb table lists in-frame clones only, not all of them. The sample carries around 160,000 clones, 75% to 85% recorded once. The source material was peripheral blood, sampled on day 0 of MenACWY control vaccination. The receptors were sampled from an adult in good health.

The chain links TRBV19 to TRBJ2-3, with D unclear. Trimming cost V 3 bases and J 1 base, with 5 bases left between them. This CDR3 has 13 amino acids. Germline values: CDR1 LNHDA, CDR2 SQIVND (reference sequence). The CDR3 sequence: CASSIPGTDTQYF. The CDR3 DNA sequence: TGTGCCAGTAGTATCCCAGGCACAGATACGCAGTATTTT.

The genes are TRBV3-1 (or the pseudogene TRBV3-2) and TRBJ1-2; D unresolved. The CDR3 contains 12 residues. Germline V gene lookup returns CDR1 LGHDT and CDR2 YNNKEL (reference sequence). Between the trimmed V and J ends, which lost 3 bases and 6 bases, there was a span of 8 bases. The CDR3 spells CASSQRQHGYTF. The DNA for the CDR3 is TGTGCCAGCAGCCAGAGGCAGCATGGCTACACCTTC.

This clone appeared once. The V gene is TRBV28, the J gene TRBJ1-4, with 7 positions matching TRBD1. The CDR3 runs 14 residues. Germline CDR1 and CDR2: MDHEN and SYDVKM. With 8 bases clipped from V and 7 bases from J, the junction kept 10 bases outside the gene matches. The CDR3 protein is CASGSGGRGEKLFF. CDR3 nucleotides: TGTGCCAGCGGATCAGGGGGTCGGGGTGAAAAACTGTTTTTT. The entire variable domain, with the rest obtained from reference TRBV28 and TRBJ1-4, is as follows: DVKVTQSSRYLVKRTGEKVFLECVQDMDHENMFWYRQDPGLGLRLIYFSYDVKMKEKGDIPEGYSVSREKKERFSLILESASTNQTSMYLCASGSGGRGEKLFFGSGTQLSVL.

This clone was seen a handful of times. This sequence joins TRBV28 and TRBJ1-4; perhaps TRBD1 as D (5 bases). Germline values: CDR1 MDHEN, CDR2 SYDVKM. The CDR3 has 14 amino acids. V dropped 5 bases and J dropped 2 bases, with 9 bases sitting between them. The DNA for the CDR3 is TGTGCCAGCAGTGGGGGGACCACTAATGAAAAACTGTTTTTT. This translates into CASSGGTTNEKLFF. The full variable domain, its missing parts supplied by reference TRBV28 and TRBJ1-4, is DVKVTQSSRYLVKRTGEKVFLECVQDMDHENMFWYRQDPGLGLRLIYFSYDVKMKEKGDIPEGYSVSREKKERFSLILESASTNQTSMYLCASSGGTTNEKLFFGSGTQLSVL.